These 16 T cell receptor beta chains were sequenced from one sample in a study of breast tumors, draining lymph nodes, adjacent tissues. Samples came from axillary lymph nodes draining the breast cancer. TCRdb itself ran the multiplex PCR reads through MiXCR, one entry per CDR3 protein. The profile shows 150,000 to 250,000 distinct CDR3 sequences, roughly 29% of them singletons. Input material: axillary lymph node tissue. The receptors were sampled from a female donor with breast cancer. Some clones in this sample may be carry-over from other donors' samples.

In this sample, this clonotype turned up a few times. Since a much larger clone is just one base distant, this may be a read error. The chain uses TRBV7-2 and TRBJ2-5, with 9 positions matching TRBD2. The CDR3 is made up of 15 amino acids. Germline values: CDR1 SGHTA, CDR2 FQGNSA. The CDR3 reads CASSPLGLAEETQHF. In DNA form, the CDR3 reads TGTGCCAGCAGCCCCCTGGGACTAGCTGAAGAGACCCAGCACTTC. The complete variable domain, with remaining parts taken from reference TRBV7-2 and TRBJ2-5, reads GAGVSQSPSNKVTEKGKDVELRCDPISGHTALYWYRQSLGQGLEFLIYFQGNSAPDKSGLPSDRFSAERTGGSVSTLTIQRTQQEDSAVYLCASSPLGLAEETQHFGPGTRLLVL.

J is TRBJ2-2 and V is TRBV6-5; D may correspond to TRBD1 or TRBD2 (5 bases each). The CDR3 consists of 17 residues. Trimming pared 5 bases from V and 6 bases from J, leaving 22 bases between. Germline V gene sequence: CDR1 MNHEY, CDR2 SVGAGI. Here the CDR3 reads CASSPPTLAGSAGELFF. The CDR3 coding sequence is TGTGCCAGCAGTCCCCCTACTCTAGCAGGGTCGGCCGGGGAGCTGTTTTTT.

In the case of this clonotype: It is likely a read error, because the conserved phenylalanine at the end of the CDR3 is missing. The rearrangement links TRBV9 to TRBJ2-1; D is possibly TRBD1 (6 bases). The CDR3 spans 17 residues. Germline loops: CDR1 SGDLS, CDR2 YYNGEE. The CDR3 coding sequence is TGCGCCAACAGCCGGACAGTACGGGCGGCAAACTACAATGAGCAGTTCCTC. Translating it yields CANSRTVRAANYNEQFL.

The count of this clonotype is one. This rearrangement joins TRBV4-1 to TRBJ2-2; tentative D call: TRBD2 (6 bases). Looked up from germline, CDR1 is MGHRA and CDR2 is YSYEKL. Trimming pared 4 bases from V and 7 bases from J, leaving 13 bases between. This CDR3 contains 14 residues. The CDR3 protein is CASSLGRELGELFF. The CDR3 nucleotides read TGCGCCAGCAGCCTGGGCCGGGAGCTCGGGGAGCTGTTTTTT.

This clonotype came up many times. The rearrangement links TRBV7-6 to TRBJ2-2; D is unclear. Germline CDR1 SGHVS, CDR2 FNYEAQ. The CDR3 has 14 amino acids. Trimming removed 1 base at V and 8 bases at J, with 11 bases between. The CDR3 here is CASSLELSAGELFF. For the CDR3, the DNA is TGTGCCAGCAGCTTAGAGCTCTCGGCGGGGGAGCTGTTTTTT.

There are many counts of this clonotype. This rearrangement joins TRBV11-2 to TRBJ2-5; no firm D call. Germline loops: CDR1 SGHAT, CDR2 FQNNGV. The CDR3 consists of 15 residues. V lost 1 base and J 4 bases, leaving 13 bases between the germline ends. CDR3 nucleotide sequence: TGTGCCAGCAGCTTAGTGCCGGATTTACCAGAGACCCAGTACTTC. This encodes CASSLVPDLPETQYF.

There are many counts of this clonotype. The gene calls are TRBV6-6 and TRBJ2-7, with TRBD1 identical over 10 bases. J was trimmed by 7 bases and V by 4 bases; bases with no gene match: 7. CDR1 is MNHNY and CDR2 is SVGAGI in the germline V gene (reference sequence). The CDR3 runs 14 residues. The CDR3 bases are TGTGCCAGCAGTTCGGGACAGGGGCGGCGGGAGCAGTACTTC. The encoded protein is CASSSGQGRREQYF.

This sequence joins TRBV18 and TRBJ2-1; D is ambiguous. The CDR3 spans 13 residues. In germline, CDR1 is KGHSH, CDR2 LQKENI. V gave up 3 bases and J gave up 6 bases, with 9 bases separating them. The CDR3 region is CASSPRQLNEQFF. The CDR3 DNA reads as TGTGCCAGCTCACCTCGTCAACTCAATGAGCAGTTCTTC. The whole variable domain, filled in from reference TRBV18 and TRBJ2-1, reads NAGVMQNPRHLVRRRGQEARLRCSPMKGHSHVYWYRQLPEEGLKFMVYLQKENIIDESGMPKERFSAEFPKEGPSILRIQQVVRGDSAAYFCASSPRQLNEQFFGPGTRLTVL.

Many counts were recorded for this clonotype. One end of the junction varies from germline; a read error may be responsible. The chain employs TRBV20-1 and TRBJ2-1, with D maybe TRBD1 (6 bases). CDR1 and CDR2 (germline): DFQATT, SNEGSKA (reference sequence). The CDR3 runs 9 residues. The CDR3 sequence: CSVQTGRIF. CDR3 DNA: TGCAGTGTGCAGACAGGTCGGATCTTC.

This clonotype was observed many times. This sequence joins TRBV7-3 and TRBJ2-1, with 14 bases lining up with TRBD2. Germline CDR1 SGHTA, CDR2 FQGTGA. This CDR3 contains 18 residues. V gave up 5 bases and J gave up 9 bases; unmatched junction bases: 15. The CDR3: CASSPNGLAGGLGGEQFF. DNA of the CDR3: TGTGCCAGCAGCCCAAATGGACTAGCGGGGGGCCTCGGGGGTGAGCAGTTCTTC. The full variable domain, rest sourced from reference TRBV7-3 and TRBJ2-1, is GAGVSQTPSNKVTEKGKYVELRCDPISGHTALYWYRQSLGQGPEFLIYFQGTGAADDSGLPNDRFFAVRPEGSVSTLKIQRTERGDSAVYLCASSPNGLAGGLGGEQFFGPGTRLTVL.

V gene TRBV6-6 combines with J gene TRBJ2-1; D not certain. Per the germline V gene, CDR1 is MNHNY and CDR2 is SVGAGI (reference sequence). The CDR3 consists of 15 residues. Trimming stripped 7 bases from V and 0 bases from J, with 13 bases between. Written as DNA, the CDR3 is TGTGCCAGCATACCAGCCACCAGCTCCTACAATGAGCAGTTCTTC. Translation gives CASIPATSSYNEQFF.

This clonotype was seen repeatedly, ten times or more. This chain joins TRBV20-1 and TRBJ1-2; D gene uncertain. Germline lookup yields CDR1 DFQATT and CDR2 SNEGSKA (reference sequence). V shed 0 bases and J shed 5 bases, with 13 bases lying between them. The CDR3 consists of 14 residues. The CDR3 DNA follows: TGCAGTGCTAGAGATTCGCCGACGGTTTATGGCTACACCTTC. Translated, it gives CSARDSPTVYGYTF.

As for this clonotype: A much larger clone lies a single base off, so this may be a read error. V is TRBV19 and J is TRBJ1-2, with TRBD1 as a possible D gene (5 bases). The CDR3 runs 13 residues. The germline V gene encodes CDR1 LNHDA and CDR2 SQIVND (reference sequence). Here the CDR3 reads CASSIPGHYGYAF. In DNA, the CDR3 is TGTGCCAGTAGTATCCCGGGGCACTATGGCTACGCCTTC.

This clonotype was found many times. The chain has TRBV12-3 or TRBV12-4 and TRBJ1-3, with 8 bases matching TRBD1. The CDR3 covers 15 residues. V lost 6 bases, J lost 0 bases, and 4 bases stayed unmatched. CDR3 bases: TGTGCCAGCAGCATAACAGGGGGCTCTGGAAACACCATATATTTT. Protein product: CASSITGGSGNTIYF.

This clonotype occurred many times. This sequence joins TRBV10-3 and TRBJ2-7, with D unclear. The V gene lost 2 bases and the J gene lost 5 bases, with 4 bases spanning the gap. Germline-derived CDR1 and CDR2 are ENHRY and SYGVKD. This CDR3 is 11 amino acids long. CDR3 in amino acids: CAISEGHEQYF. The CDR3 DNA follows: TGTGCCATCAGTGAGGGCCACGAGCAGTACTTC.

This clonotype was recorded many times. The J gene is TRBJ2-1, the V gene TRBV20-1; 10 nucleotides line up with TRBD2. The germline V gene has CDR1 DFQATT and CDR2 SNEGSKA (reference sequence). The CDR3 extends over 15 amino acids. With 4 bases clipped from V and 6 bases from J, the junction kept 9 bases outside the gene matches. CDR3 region: CSANPASGRGNEQFF. CDR3 nucleotides: TGCAGTGCTAACCCCGCTAGCGGGAGAGGCAATGAGCAGTTCTTC.